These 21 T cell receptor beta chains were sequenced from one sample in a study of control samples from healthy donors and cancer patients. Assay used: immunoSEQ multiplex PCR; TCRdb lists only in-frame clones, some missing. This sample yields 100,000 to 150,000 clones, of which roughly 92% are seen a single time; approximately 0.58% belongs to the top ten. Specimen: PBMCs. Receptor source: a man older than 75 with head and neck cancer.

Here the CDR3 DNA reads TGTGCCAGTAGACGGACAGCGGCTAACTATGGCTACACCTTC. This gives the protein CASRRTAANYGYTF. The V and J genes are TRBV19 and TRBJ1-2, with D perhaps matching TRBD1 (6 bases). V was pared by 6 bases and J by 0 bases, with 11 bases between. The germline gives CDR1 LNHDA, CDR2 SQIVND (reference sequence). This CDR3 has 14 amino acids.

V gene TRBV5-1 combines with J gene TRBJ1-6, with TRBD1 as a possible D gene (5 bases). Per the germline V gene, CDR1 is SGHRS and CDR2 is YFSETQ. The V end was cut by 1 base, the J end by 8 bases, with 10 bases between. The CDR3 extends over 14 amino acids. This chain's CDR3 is CASSLRGGDSPLHF. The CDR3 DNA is TGCGCCAGCAGCTTGAGGGGTGGTGATTCACCCCTCCACTTT.

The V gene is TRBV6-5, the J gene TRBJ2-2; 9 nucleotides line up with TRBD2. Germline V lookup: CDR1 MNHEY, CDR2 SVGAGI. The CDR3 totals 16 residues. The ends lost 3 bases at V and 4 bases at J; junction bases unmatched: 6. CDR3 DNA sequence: TGTGCCAGCAGTTATCTGAGACTAGCGGCCACCGGGGAGCTGTTTTTT. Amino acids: CASSYLRLAATGELFF.

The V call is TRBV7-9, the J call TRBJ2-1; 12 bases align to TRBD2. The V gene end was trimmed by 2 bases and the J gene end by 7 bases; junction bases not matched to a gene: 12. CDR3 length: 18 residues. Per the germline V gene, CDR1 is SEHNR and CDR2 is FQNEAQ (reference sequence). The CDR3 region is CASSLPTPTSGRRNEQFF. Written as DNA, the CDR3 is TGTGCCAGCAGCTTACCAACCCCAACTAGCGGGAGGAGGAATGAGCAGTTCTTC.

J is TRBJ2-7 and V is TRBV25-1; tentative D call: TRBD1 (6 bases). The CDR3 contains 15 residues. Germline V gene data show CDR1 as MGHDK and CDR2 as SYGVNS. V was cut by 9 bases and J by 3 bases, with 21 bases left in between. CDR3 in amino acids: CASSAGAPDDYEQYF. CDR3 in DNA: TGTGCCAGTTCCGCAGGGGCGCCCGATGACTACGAGCAGTACTTC.

The DNA for the CDR3 is TGTGCCTGGAGTTCGCGTTATAATTCACCCCTCCACTTT. Its translation: CAWSSRYNSPLHF. The rearrangement uses TRBV30 and TRBJ1-6; D gene unclear. Germline V gene data show CDR1 as GTSNPN and CDR2 as SVGIG (reference sequence). V lost 2 bases, J lost 4 bases, and 6 bases lay in between. This CDR3 is 13 amino acids long.

The CDR3, as DNA: TGTGCCATAATGGCGGGACAGGGTACAGAGACCCAGTACTTC. Translated: CAIMAGQGTETQYF. This chain uses TRBV6-4 with TRBJ2-5, with 9 nucleotides matching TRBD1. The CDR3 has 14 amino acids. The V segment lost 10 bases and the J segment 4 bases; nucleotides outside the gene matches: 10. The germline V gene has CDR1 MRHNA and CDR2 SNTAGT.

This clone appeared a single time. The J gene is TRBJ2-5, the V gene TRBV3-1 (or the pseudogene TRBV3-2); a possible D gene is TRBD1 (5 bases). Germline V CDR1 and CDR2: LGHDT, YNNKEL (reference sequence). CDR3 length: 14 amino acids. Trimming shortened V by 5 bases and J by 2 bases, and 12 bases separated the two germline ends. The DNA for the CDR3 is TGTGCCAGCAGCTCCCTTAGGACACAAGAGACCCAGTACTTC. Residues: CASSSLRTQETQYF.

CDR3 nucleotides: TGTGCCAGCAGTTACCCGATGGCCTGGGGGGAAAAACTGTTTTTT. This gives the protein CASSYPMAWGEKLFF. The chain links TRBV6-2 or TRBV6-3 to TRBJ1-4, with a possible D match to TRBD1 (5 bases). The CDR3 spans 15 residues. V was cut by 2 bases and J by 8 bases, with 15 bases left in between. Per the germline V gene, CDR1 is MNHEY and CDR2 is SVGEGT.

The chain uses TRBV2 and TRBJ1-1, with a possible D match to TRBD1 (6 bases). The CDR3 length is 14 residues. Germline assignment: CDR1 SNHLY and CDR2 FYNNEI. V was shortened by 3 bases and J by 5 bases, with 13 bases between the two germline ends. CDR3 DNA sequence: TGTGCCAGCAGTGATTCAGGAGGGGGAACTGAAGCTTTCTTT. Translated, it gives CASSDSGGGTEAFF.

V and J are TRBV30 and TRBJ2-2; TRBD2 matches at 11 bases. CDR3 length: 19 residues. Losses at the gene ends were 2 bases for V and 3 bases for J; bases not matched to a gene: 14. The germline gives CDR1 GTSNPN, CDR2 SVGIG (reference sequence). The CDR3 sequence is CAWSRHPTLLAGDTGELFF. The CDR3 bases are TGTGCCTGGAGTCGACATCCGACTCTACTAGCGGGAGACACCGGGGAGCTGTTTTTT.

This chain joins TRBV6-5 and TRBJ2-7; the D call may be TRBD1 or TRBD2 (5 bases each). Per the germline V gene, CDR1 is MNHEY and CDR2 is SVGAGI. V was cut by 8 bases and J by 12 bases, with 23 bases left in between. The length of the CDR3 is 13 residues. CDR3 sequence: CASGLPRDASLYF. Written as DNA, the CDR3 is TGTGCCAGCGGACTTCCCCGGGACGCATCTCTGTACTTC.

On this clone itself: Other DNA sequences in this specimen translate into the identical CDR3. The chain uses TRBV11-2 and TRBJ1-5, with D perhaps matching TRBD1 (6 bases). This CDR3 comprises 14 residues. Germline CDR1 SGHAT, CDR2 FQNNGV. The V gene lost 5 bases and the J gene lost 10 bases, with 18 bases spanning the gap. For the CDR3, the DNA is TGTGCCAGCAGCCCAGACAGGTCTAGACATCCCCAGCATTTT. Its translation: CASSPDRSRHPQHF.

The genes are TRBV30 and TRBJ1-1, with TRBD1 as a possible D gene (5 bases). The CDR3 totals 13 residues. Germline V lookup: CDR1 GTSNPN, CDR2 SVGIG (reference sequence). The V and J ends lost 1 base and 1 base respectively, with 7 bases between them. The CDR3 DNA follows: TGTGCCTGGAGTGGACAGCCGAACACTGAAGCTTTCTTT. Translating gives CAWSGQPNTEAFF.

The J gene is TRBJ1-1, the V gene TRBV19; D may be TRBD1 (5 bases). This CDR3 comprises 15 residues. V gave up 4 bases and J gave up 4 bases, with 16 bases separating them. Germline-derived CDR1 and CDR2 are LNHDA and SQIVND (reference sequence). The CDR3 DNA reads TGTGCCAGTAGTAAAGCGGGGCATCTGGCCACTGAAGCTTTCTTT. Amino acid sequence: CASSKAGHLATEAFF.

CDR3 sequence: CASSQGSFSGANVLTF. CDR3 bases: TGTGCCAGCAGTCAGGGCAGTTTCTCTGGGGCCAACGTCCTGACTTTC. The chain is built from TRBV2 and TRBJ2-6, with D perhaps TRBD1 (5 bases). Germline values: CDR1 SNHLY, CDR2 FYNNEI. The V gene lost 5 bases and the J gene lost 0 bases, with 11 bases spanning the gap. The CDR3 is 16 residues long.

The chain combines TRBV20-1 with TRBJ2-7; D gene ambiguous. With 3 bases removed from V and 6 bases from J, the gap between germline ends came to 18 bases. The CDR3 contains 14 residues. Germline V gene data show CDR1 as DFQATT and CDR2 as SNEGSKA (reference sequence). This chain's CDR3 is CSASNSHLWGEQYF. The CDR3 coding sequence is TGCAGTGCTAGTAACTCCCACTTATGGGGCGAGCAGTACTTC.

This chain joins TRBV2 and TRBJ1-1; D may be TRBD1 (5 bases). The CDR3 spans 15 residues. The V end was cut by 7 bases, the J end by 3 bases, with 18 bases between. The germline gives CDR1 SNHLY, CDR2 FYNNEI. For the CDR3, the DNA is TGTGCCAGCACCATTAGGAGGGGCTCGGACACTGAAGCTTTCTTT. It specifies CASTIRRGSDTEAFF.

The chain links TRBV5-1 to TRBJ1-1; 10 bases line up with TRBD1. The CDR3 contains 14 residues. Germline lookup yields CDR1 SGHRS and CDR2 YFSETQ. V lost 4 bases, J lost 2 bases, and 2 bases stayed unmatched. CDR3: CASSRDRGNTEAFF. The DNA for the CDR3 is TGCGCCAGCAGCCGGGACAGGGGTAACACTGAAGCTTTCTTT. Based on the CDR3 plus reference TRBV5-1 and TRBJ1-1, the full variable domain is KAGVTQTPRYLIKTRGQQVTLSCSPISGHRSVSWYQQTPGQGLQFLFEYFSETQRNKGNFPGRFSGRQFSNSRSEMNVSTLELGDSALYLCASSRDRGNTEAFFGQGTRLTVV.

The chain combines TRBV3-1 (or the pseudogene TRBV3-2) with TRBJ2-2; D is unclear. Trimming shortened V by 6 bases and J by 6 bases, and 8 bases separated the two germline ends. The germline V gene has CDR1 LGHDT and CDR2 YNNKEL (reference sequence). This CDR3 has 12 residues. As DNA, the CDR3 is TGTGCCAGCAGTCGGCTGTCCGGGGAGCTGTTTTTT. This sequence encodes CASSRLSGELFF.

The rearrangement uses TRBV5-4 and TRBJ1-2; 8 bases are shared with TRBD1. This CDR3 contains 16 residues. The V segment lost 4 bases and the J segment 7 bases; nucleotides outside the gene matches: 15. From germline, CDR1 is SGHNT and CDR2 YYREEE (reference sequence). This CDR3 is CASSRTGSRSYGGYTF. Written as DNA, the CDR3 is TGTGCCAGCAGCCGGACAGGGAGTCGAAGTTATGGTGGCTACACCTTC. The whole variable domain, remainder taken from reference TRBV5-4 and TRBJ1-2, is ETGVTQSPTHLIKTRGQQVTLRCSSQSGHNTVSWYQQALGQGPQFIFQYYREEENGRGNFPPRFSGLQFPNYSSELNVNALELDDSALYLCASSRTGSRSYGGYTFGSGTRLTVV.